The 19 T cell receptor beta chains reported below all come from one sample, sequenced in a study of T cell changes during pregnancy in multiple sclerosis. TCRdb keeps only in-frame clones here, not all; method: immunoSEQ multiplex PCR. The table includes 61,000 or so clones, about 93% detected once. The sample here was CD4+ T cells from peripheral blood mononuclear cells, taken before pregnancy. Receptors originate from a female donor with multiple sclerosis, enrolled in a pregnancy study.

The V call is TRBV5-6, the J call TRBJ2-1; tentative D call: TRBD2 (6 bases). The CDR3 sequence is 16 residues long. V dropped 3 bases and J dropped 7 bases, with 20 bases sitting between them. Per the germline V gene, CDR1 is SGHDT and CDR2 is YYEEEE. The CDR3 protein is CASSSYKEGLRNEQFF. The CDR3 nucleotides read TGTGCCAGCAGCTCATACAAGGAGGGGCTAAGGAATGAGCAGTTCTTC.

This sequence joins TRBV18 and TRBJ2-7; 8 nucleotides line up with TRBD1. This CDR3 has 16 residues. Germline-derived CDR1 and CDR2 are KGHSH and LQKENI. After removal of 2 bases from V and 7 bases from J, the junction contained 13 bases not matched to a gene. The DNA of the CDR3 is TGTGCCAGCTCACCATTAGATGCCCAGGGGGCGCAAGAGCAGTACTTC. Protein product: CASSPLDAQGAQEQYF.

J is TRBJ2-1 and V is TRBV5-4, with 7 bases lining up with TRBD2. Trimming took 0 bases from V and 7 from J; bases not matched to a gene: 7. Germline V gives CDR1 SGHNT, CDR2 YYREEE (reference sequence). The CDR3 spans 15 residues. For the CDR3, the DNA is TGTGCCAGCAGCTTGGGGCTAGCGGAGGGAAATGAGCAGTTCTTC. Amino acid sequence: CASSLGLAEGNEQFF.

The chain links TRBV10-3 to TRBJ2-1; 14 nucleotides match TRBD2. The CDR3 sequence is 16 residues long. The germline V gene has CDR1 ENHRY and CDR2 SYGVKD. After removal of 6 bases from V and 7 bases from J, the junction contained 8 bases not matched to a gene. The CDR3 DNA follows: TGTGCCATCAGGGATGGGACTAGCGGGAGATTAAATGAGCAGTTCTTC. It encodes CAIRDGTSGRLNEQFF.

This chain joins TRBV5-6 and TRBJ2-5, with D uncertain. Germline loops: CDR1 SGHDT, CDR2 YYEEEE. The germline V and J ends were trimmed by 0 bases and 11 bases, with 17 bases remaining between them. This CDR3 spans 14 amino acids. The CDR3 coding sequence is TGTGCCAGCAGCTTGGGAGCAACCCCTTTTTGGCAGTACTTC. This encodes CASSLGATPFWQYF.

The V call is TRBV5-1, the J call TRBJ2-7, with D possibly matching TRBD2 (5 bases). The germline V gene encodes CDR1 SGHRS and CDR2 YFSETQ. Trimming took 0 bases from V and 3 from J, leaving 13 bases between them. The CDR3 sequence is 15 residues long. Written as DNA, the CDR3 is TGCGCCAGCAGCTTGGCAGAGGGCGGTGGCTACGAGCAGTACTTC. It yields the protein CASSLAEGGGYEQYF.

The V call is TRBV5-1, the J call TRBJ2-1; 12 bases are shared with TRBD2. V lost 6 bases and J lost 7; bases outside the gene matches: 8. Germline V lookup: CDR1 SGHRS, CDR2 YFSETQ. The CDR3 runs to 15 residues. The DNA of the CDR3 is TGCGCCAGCACCCCTAGCGGGAGGGCGGGAAATGAGCAGTTCTTC. This sequence encodes CASTPSGRAGNEQFF.

The gene calls are TRBV7-3 and TRBJ2-1, with 8 nucleotides matching TRBD2. The CDR3 is made up of 16 amino acids. J gave up 4 bases and V 1 base, and 6 bases lay outside the gene matches. The germline gives CDR1 SGHTA, CDR2 FQGTGA. CDR3 in DNA: TGTGCCAGCAGCTTAATGTCCCTAGCGGGTTACAATGAGCAGTTCTTC. It specifies CASSLMSLAGYNEQFF.

This chain links TRBV6-5 with TRBJ1-2; 8 bases map to TRBD1. The CDR3 covers 13 residues. Germline V gives CDR1 MNHEY, CDR2 SVGAGI. With 5 bases clipped from V and 7 bases from J, the junction kept 6 bases outside the gene matches. The CDR3 spells CASSKGQGCGYTF. In DNA, the CDR3 is TGTGCCAGCAGTAAAGGACAGGGCTGTGGCTACACCTTC.

The chain couples TRBV18 to TRBJ1-4; 9 nucleotides agree with TRBD1. V was pared by 5 bases and J by 7 bases, with 5 bases of the junction left unmatched. This CDR3 spans 14 amino acids. Germline-derived CDR1 and CDR2 are KGHSH and LQKENI. CDR3 sequence: CASSAGTGTEKLFF. For the CDR3, the DNA is TGTGCCAGCTCAGCCGGGACAGGGACTGAAAAACTGTTTTTT.

The gene calls are TRBV21-1 and TRBJ2-5; TRBD1, the D gene given by the table, was not confirmed from the DNA. TRBV21-1 is listed as a pseudogene. The CDR3 has 20 residues. CDR3 region: CASSKGYRDRGRIRRETQYF. For the CDR3, the DNA is TGTGCCAGCAGCAAAGGGTATCGGGACAGGGGGCGAATCCGGAGGGAGACCCAGTACTTC.

This chain uses TRBV5-6 with TRBJ1-2, with TRBD1 matching over 7 bases. J gave up 2 bases and V 4 bases, and 11 bases lay outside the gene matches. This CDR3 comprises 16 residues. Germline V gives CDR1 SGHDT, CDR2 YYEEEE. CDR3 coding DNA: TGTGCCAGCAGCCCCAGACAGGGAACGACCAACTATGGCTACACCTTC. Translated, it gives CASSPRQGTTNYGYTF.

The chain is built from TRBV9 and TRBJ2-5; D possibly corresponds to TRBD2 (6 bases). This CDR3 contains 15 residues. In germline, CDR1 is SGDLS, CDR2 YYNGEE. The V and J ends lost 4 bases and 5 bases respectively, with 18 bases between them. The CDR3 protein is CASSPRDSGRETQYF. CDR3 nucleotides: TGTGCCAGCAGCCCCCGGGACTCCGGCAGGGAGACCCAGTACTTC.

The chain combines TRBV29-1 with TRBJ1-5, with D unclear. CDR1 is SQVTM and CDR2 is ANQGSEA in the germline V gene. V was trimmed by 4 bases and J by 2 bases, leaving 12 bases between them. The CDR3 covers 14 residues. The DNA of the CDR3 is TGCAGCGTTGTAGAAGGGAGCGGCAATCAGCCCCAGCATTTT. Protein sequence: CSVVEGSGNQPQHF.

The gene calls are TRBV27 and TRBJ2-3, with 12 bases identical to TRBD2. This CDR3 is built from 15 residues. V shed 3 bases and J 10 bases; nucleotides not matched to a gene: 8. Germline V CDR1 and CDR2: MNHEY, SMNVEV (reference sequence). CDR3 sequence (DNA): TGTGCCAGCAGTTTCGCGACTAGCGGGAGTACGCCGCAGTATTTT. Translating gives CASSFATSGSTPQYF.

Only one count was recorded for this clone. The chain couples TRBV6-5 to TRBJ2-7, with D perhaps matching TRBD2 (6 bases). CDR1 is MNHEY and CDR2 is SVGAGI in the germline V gene. V lost 6 bases and J lost 0, with 12 bases in between. This CDR3 spans 14 amino acids. This CDR3 reads CASRGGGSSYEQYF. In DNA, the CDR3 is TGTGCCAGCAGGGGCGGAGGGAGCTCCTACGAGCAGTACTTC.

J is TRBJ1-1 and V is TRBV29-1; D unresolved. The CDR3 runs to 12 residues. Germline V gene data show CDR1 as SQVTM and CDR2 as ANQGSEA. The V end lost 5 bases, the J end lost 1 base, and 8 bases lay between the germline ends. The CDR3 protein is CSVKVRNTEAFF. The CDR3 nucleotides read TGCAGCGTTAAAGTCCGGAACACTGAAGCTTTCTTT.

This chain links TRBV28 with TRBJ1-1, with D tentatively TRBD1 (5 bases). Germline loops: CDR1 MDHEN, CDR2 SYDVKM. Trimming stripped 7 bases from V and 6 bases from J, with 12 bases between. This CDR3 has 12 amino acids. The CDR3 sequence: CASTLTGAEAFF. The CDR3 DNA is TGTGCCAGCACTCTAACGGGGGCTGAAGCTTTCTTT.

The chain uses TRBV27 and TRBJ2-3; 13 bases fit TRBD2. J gave up 1 base and V 2 bases, and 12 bases lay outside the gene matches. This CDR3 has 20 amino acids. Per the germline V gene, CDR1 is MNHEY and CDR2 is SMNVEV (reference sequence). Here the CDR3 reads CASSLAPRTSGSRGTDTQYF. Here the CDR3 DNA reads TGTGCCAGCAGTTTAGCCCCCCGGACTAGCGGGAGTAGGGGCACAGATACGCAGTATTTT.